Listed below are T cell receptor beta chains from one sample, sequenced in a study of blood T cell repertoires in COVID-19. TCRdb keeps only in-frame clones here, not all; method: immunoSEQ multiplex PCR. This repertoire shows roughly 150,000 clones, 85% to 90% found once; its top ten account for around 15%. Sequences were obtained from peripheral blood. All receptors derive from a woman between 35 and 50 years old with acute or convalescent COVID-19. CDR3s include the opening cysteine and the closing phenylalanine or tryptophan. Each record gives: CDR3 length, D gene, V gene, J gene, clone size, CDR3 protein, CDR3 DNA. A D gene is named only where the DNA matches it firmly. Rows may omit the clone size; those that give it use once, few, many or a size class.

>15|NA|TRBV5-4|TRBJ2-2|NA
CASSSGTPFVGELFF
TGTGCCAGCAGCTCAGGGACTCCATTTGTGGGGGAGCTGTTTTTT
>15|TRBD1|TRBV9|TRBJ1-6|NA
CASSVLEGAKSPLHF
TGTGCCAGCAGCGTACTCGAGGGGGCAAAGTCACCCCTCCACTTT
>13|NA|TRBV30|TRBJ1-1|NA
CAWSDTPLSGAFF
TGTGCCTGGAGCGATACACCGCTTTCGGGTGCTTTCTTT
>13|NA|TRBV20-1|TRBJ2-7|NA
CSASTARAYEQYF
TGCAGTGCTAGTACAGCGAGGGCCTACGAGCAGTACTTC
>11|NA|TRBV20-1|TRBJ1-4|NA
CSASLLEKLFF
TGCAGTGCAAGCCTACTAGAAAAACTGTTTTTT
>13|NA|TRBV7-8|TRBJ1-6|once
CASSFSRAYALHF
TGTGCCAGCAGCTTTAGCAGGGCCTATGCCCTCCACTTT
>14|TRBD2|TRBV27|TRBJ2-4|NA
CASSLGGGKNIQYF
TGTGCCAGCAGTTTAGGCGGGGGAAAAAACATTCAGTACTTC
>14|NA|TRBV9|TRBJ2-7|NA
CASSVQDRSYEQYF
TGTGCCAGCAGCGTACAGGACAGATCCTACGAGCAGTACTTC
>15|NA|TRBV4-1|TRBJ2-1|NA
CASSQKLFEGIEQFF
TGCGCCAGCAGCCAAAAGTTGTTTGAGGGAATTGAGCAGTTCTTC
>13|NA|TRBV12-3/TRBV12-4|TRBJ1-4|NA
CASSQQYNEKLFF
TGTGCCAGCAGTCAACAGTATAATGAAAAACTGTTTTTT
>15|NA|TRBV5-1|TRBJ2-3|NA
CASSLAQGTTDTQYF
TGCGCCAGCAGCTTGGCCCAGGGGACCACAGATACGCAGTATTTT
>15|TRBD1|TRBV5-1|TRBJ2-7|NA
CASSLFGADRDEQYF
TGCGCCAGCAGCTTGTTTGGGGCCGACAGGGACGAGCAGTACTTC
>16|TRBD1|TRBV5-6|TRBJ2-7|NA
CASSRTGTDISYEQYF
TGTGCCAGCAGCCGGACAGGGACAGACATATCCTACGAGCAGTACTTC
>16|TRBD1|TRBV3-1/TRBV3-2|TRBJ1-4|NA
CASRQGPGQGSEKLFF
TGTGCCAGCAGGCAAGGCCCGGGACAGGGGAGTGAAAAACTGTTTTTT
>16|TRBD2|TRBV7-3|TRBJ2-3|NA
CASSTGLPGATDTQYF
TGTGCCAGCAGCACGGGACTACCCGGGGCCACAGATACGCAGTATTTT
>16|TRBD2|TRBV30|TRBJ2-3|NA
CAWSGTSGSRTDTQYF
TGTGCCTGGAGTGGGACTAGCGGGAGCAGGACAGATACGCAGTATTTT
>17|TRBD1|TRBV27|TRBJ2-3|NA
CASSILVDRVDTDTQYF
TGTGCCAGCAGTATCCTTGTGGACAGGGTTGACACAGATACGCAGTATTTT
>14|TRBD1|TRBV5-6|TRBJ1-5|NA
CASSSNRGNQPQHF
TGTGCCAGCAGCTCGAACAGGGGGAATCAGCCCCAGCATTTT
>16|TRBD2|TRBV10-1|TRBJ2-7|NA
CAPPGRTSGNKYEQYF
TGCGCCCCCCCCGGGCGGACTAGCGGGAATAAGTACGAGCAGTACTTC
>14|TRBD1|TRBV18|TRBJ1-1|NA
CASSYRGGTTEAFF
TGTGCCAGCTCATACAGGGGTGGGACGACTGAAGCTTTCTTT
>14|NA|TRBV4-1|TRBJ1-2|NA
CASSQVEGTYGYTF
TGCGCCAGCAGCCAAGTGGAGGGAACATATGGCTACACCTTC
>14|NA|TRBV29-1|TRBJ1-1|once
CSANRGVVNTEAFF
TGCAGCGCTAATCGCGGGGTAGTGAACACTGAAGCTTTCTTT
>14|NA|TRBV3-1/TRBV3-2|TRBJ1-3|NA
CASSLLQAGNTIYF
TGTGCCAGCAGCCTGCTCCAGGCTGGAAACACCATATATTTT
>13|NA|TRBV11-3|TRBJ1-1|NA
CASHGQDNTEAFF
TGTGCCAGCCATGGGCAAGACAACACTGAAGCTTTCTTT
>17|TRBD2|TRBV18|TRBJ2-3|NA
CASSPLGLAGPTDTQYF
TGTGCCAGCTCACCACTGGGACTAGCGGGGCCCACAGATACGCAGTATTTT
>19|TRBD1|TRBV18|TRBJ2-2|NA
CASSPSGPGTGGFGGELFF
TGTGCCAGCTCACCAAGTGGGCCCGGGACAGGGGGCTTCGGCGGGGAGCTGTTTTTT
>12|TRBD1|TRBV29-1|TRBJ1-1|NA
CSVSGQGLGAFF
TGCAGCGTATCAGGACAGGGCCTGGGAGCTTTCTTT
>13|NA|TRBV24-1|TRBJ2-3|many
CATQISGTDTQYF
TGTGCCACGCAGATCTCGGGGACAGATACGCAGTATTTT
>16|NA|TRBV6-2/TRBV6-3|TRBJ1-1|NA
CASSETAPTGFTEAFF
TGTGCCAGCAGTGAGACCGCCCCAACAGGGTTCACTGAAGCTTTCTTT
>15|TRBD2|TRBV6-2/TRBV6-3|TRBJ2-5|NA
CASSPGLAGGVTQYF
TGTGCCAGCAGCCCCGGACTAGCGGGAGGGGTGACCCAGTACTTC
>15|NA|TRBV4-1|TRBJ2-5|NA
CASSQTELDQETQYF
TGCGCCAGCAGCCAGACAGAGCTTGATCAAGAGACCCAGTACTTC
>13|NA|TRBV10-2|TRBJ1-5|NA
CASSESTFQPQHF
TGCGCCAGCAGTGAGTCGACTTTTCAGCCCCAGCATTTT
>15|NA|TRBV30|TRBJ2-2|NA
CAWSPPGVGTGELFF
TGTGCCTGGAGTCCACCAGGGGTTGGGACCGGGGAGCTGTTTTTT
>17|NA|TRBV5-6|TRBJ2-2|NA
CASSLTPRQDFTGELFF
TGTGCCAGCAGCTTGACGCCGCGGCAGGACTTCACCGGGGAGCTGTTTTTT
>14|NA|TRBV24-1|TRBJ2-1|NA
CATSGADSFNEQFF
TGTGCCACCAGTGGGGCGGACAGCTTCAATGAGCAGTTCTTC
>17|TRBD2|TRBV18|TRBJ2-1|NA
CASSPPTSGGLGNEQFF
TGTGCCAGCTCACCACCGACTAGCGGGGGGCTAGGGAATGAGCAGTTCTTC
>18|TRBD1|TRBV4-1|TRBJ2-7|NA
CASSRYTGETTLAYEQYF
TGCGCCAGCAGCCGATACACAGGGGAGACGACTCTTGCCTACGAGCAGTACTTC
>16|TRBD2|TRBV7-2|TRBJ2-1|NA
CASSLASLAGNGEQFF
TGTGCTAGCAGCTTAGCATCACTAGCGGGAAACGGTGAGCAGTTCTTC
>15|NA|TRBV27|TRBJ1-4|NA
CASSYWGATNEKLFF
TGTGCCAGCAGCTATTGGGGGGCAACTAATGAAAAACTGTTTTTT
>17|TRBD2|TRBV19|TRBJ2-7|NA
CASSRTRTSGGSYEQYF
TGTGCCAGTAGTAGAACCCGAACTAGCGGGGGCTCCTACGAGCAGTACTTC
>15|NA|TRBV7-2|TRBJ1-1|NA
CASSLQMRDFAEAFF
TGTGCCAGCAGCCTTCAGATGAGGGATTTCGCTGAAGCTTTCTTT
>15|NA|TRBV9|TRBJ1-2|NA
CASSVAGVPNYGYTF
TGTGCCAGCAGCGTAGCGGGAGTTCCTAACTATGGCTACACCTTC
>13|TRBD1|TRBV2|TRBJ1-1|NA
CASSDNRGPEAFF
TGTGCCAGCAGTGATAACAGGGGTCCTGAAGCTTTCTTT
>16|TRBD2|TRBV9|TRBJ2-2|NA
CASSLGTSVHTGELFF
TGTGCCAGCAGCTTGGGGACTAGCGTACACACCGGGGAGCTGTTTTTT
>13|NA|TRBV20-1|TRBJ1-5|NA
CSASEDRNQPQHF
TGCAGTGCTAGTGAAGACAGAAATCAGCCCCAGCATTTT
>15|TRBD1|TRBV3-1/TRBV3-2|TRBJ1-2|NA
CASSQGHRGKFGYTF
TGTGCCAGCAGCCAAGGACACAGGGGAAAGTTTGGCTACACCTTC